This T cell receptor (beta chain) was identified in a study of CD8 T cells in ankylosing spondylitis. Broader study findings: Past research had described some motif variants in reactive arthritis synovial fluid and blood. Matched synovial fluid from ankylosing spondylitis patients was reported to be enriched for disease-linked clones. Blood from ankylosing spondylitis patients appeared to carry a characteristic roughly 8-variant TCR beta motif. Disease-linked clones displayed a CD8+ phenotype and appeared relatively rarely in peripheral blood.

This clonotype was recorded many times. Antigen unknown. The length of the CDR3 is 13 residues. Trimming left V 6 bases short and J 2 bases short, with 11 bases between. With molecular barcodes, quantitative 5'-RACE was used to make the TCR beta libraries. MiXCR, run by TCRdb on the 5' RACE reads, gives a single entry per CDR3 protein. The sample includes approximately 520,000 distinct CDR3 sequences, less than 6% seen only once; the top ten take around 3.6%. This sequence originates from a male donor with ankylosing spondylitis. The chain joins TRBV12-3 or TRBV12-4 to TRBJ2-7; a possible D gene is TRBD2 (5 bases). Sequenced material: blood, either unsorted or a sorted T cell fraction (not recorded which). The CDR3 loop is CASSRTEAYEQYF. Here the CDR3 DNA reads TGTGCCAGCAGCCGGACTGAAGCCTACGAGCAGTACTTC.